The 9 T cell receptor beta chains in this list originate from one sample, sequenced in a study of identical twins. A single record per CDR3 protein comes from TCRdb applying MiXCR to the 5' RACE reads. Here the sample spans 350,000 to 450,000 distinct CDR3 sequences, roughly 18% being singletons. The sequenced material came from naive T cells sorted from blood. These receptors were taken from a man over 45 in good health.

In DNA, the CDR3 is TGTGCCAGCAGTGACTGGGGGGCAACTCAGCCCCAGCATTTT. Its protein is CASSDWGATQPQHF. The rearrangement links TRBV25-1 to TRBJ1-5, with D possibly TRBD1 on 6 matching bases. The CDR3 has 14 residues. In germline, CDR1 is MGHDK, CDR2 SYGVNS. V was cut by 3 bases and J by 6 bases, with 12 bases left in between.

This clonotype was counted many times. This sequence joins TRBV4-3 and TRBJ1-4, with D tentatively TRBD1 (5 bases). The germline V and J ends were trimmed by 1 base and 8 bases, with 14 bases remaining between them. This CDR3 contains 15 residues. Germline values: CDR1 LGHNA, CDR2 YSLEER. The DNA for the CDR3 is TGCGCCAGCAGCCAAGGAGAGGGGTTGGGGGAAAAACTGTTTTTT. It codes for CASSQGEGLGEKLFF.

The genes are TRBV28 and TRBJ2-3; 8 bases line up with TRBD2. The CDR3 spans 16 residues. J gave up 0 bases and V 3 bases, and 5 bases lay outside the gene matches. Per germline, CDR1 MDHEN and CDR2 SYDVKM. The CDR3 DNA sequence: TGTGCCAGCAGTTTGGGGGCTAGCGGGAGCACAGATACGCAGTATTTT. Its protein is CASSLGASGSTDTQYF.

This clonotype was found many times. The chain carries TRBV28 and TRBJ2-3; no firm D call. The CDR3 has 15 residues. CDR1 and CDR2 (germline): MDHEN, SYDVKM. Trimming pared 3 bases from V and 0 bases from J, leaving 10 bases between. The CDR3 loop reads CASSFEAASTDTQYF. The DNA for the CDR3 is TGTGCCAGCAGTTTTGAGGCGGCTAGCACAGATACGCAGTATTTT.

This clonotype came up many times. The chain combines TRBV4-2 with TRBJ1-5, with D uncertain. The CDR3 extends over 14 amino acids. Germline-derived CDR1 and CDR2 are LGHNA and YNFKEQ. V was cut by 5 bases and J by 2 bases, with 10 bases left in between. CDR3: CASSEDGGNQPQHF. The CDR3 DNA sequence: TGTGCCAGCAGCGAGGACGGAGGCAATCAGCCCCAGCATTTT.

This clonotype was observed at least ten times. The chain combines TRBV6-4 with TRBJ2-4; weak D call: TRBD2 (7 bases). Germline V gene lookup returns CDR1 MRHNA and CDR2 SNTAGT. The V gene lost 2 bases and the J gene lost 0 bases, with 11 bases spanning the gap. The CDR3 runs to 16 residues. The CDR3 DNA is TGTGCCAGCAGTGACGGTGCGGGGGCAGCCAAAAACATTCAGTACTTC. It specifies CASSDGAGAAKNIQYF.

The rearrangement uses TRBV27 and TRBJ2-3, with 10 bases fitting TRBD1. CDR1 is MNHEY and CDR2 is SMNVEV in the germline V gene (reference sequence). V was pared by 4 bases and J by 7 bases, with 11 bases of the junction left unmatched. The CDR3 has 16 amino acids. CDR3 bases: TGTGCCAGCAGTTCATCTGACAGGGGGCGTCCGTATACGCAGTATTTT. Amino acids: CASSSSDRGRPYTQYF.

This clonotype was seen more than once but under ten times. The chain employs TRBV5-1 and TRBJ2-3, with a possible D match to TRBD1 (6 bases). The CDR3 covers 18 residues. The germline V gene has CDR1 SGHRS and CDR2 YFSETQ. V was shortened by 1 base and J by 0 bases, with 18 bases between the two germline ends. The CDR3: CASSLMGPAGASTDTQYF. The DNA of the CDR3 is TGCGCCAGCAGCTTGATGGGACCGGCAGGGGCTAGCACAGATACGCAGTATTTT.

This clonotype has more than one count but fewer than ten. The V call is TRBV15, the J call TRBJ2-7; a possible D gene is TRBD1 (6 bases). The CDR3 length is 14 residues. Trimming left V 2 bases short and J 1 base short, with 9 bases between. Germline-derived CDR1 and CDR2 are LNHNV and YYDKDF (reference sequence). The CDR3 reads CATSRSGTSYEQYF. CDR3 DNA: TGTGCCACCAGCAGATCCGGGACATCCTACGAGCAGTACTTC.